The T cell receptor (beta chain) described here comes from a study of blood T cell repertoires in COVID-19. Background on the study: Material from acute and convalescent COVID-19 was sourced from the United States, Italy and Spain.

This CDR3 contains 15 residues. CDR1 is SGHDT, CDR2 YYEEEE, per germline. V lost 4 bases, J lost 5 bases, and 9 bases stayed unmatched. The protocol was immunoSEQ multiplex PCR, while the TCRdb copy is restricted to in-frame clones and leaves out a portion. The sample includes about 84,000 clones, 65% to 85% of them seen just once. The sample was peripheral blood. The origin of this receptor is a woman older than 75 with acute or convalescent COVID-19. The chain joins TRBV5-6 to TRBJ1-2; 9 nucleotides match TRBD1. The CDR3 protein is CASSRGRGQGYGYTF. For the CDR3, the DNA is TGTGCCAGCAGCCGTGGTAGGGGACAGGGATATGGCTACACCTTC.